Each of the 6 T cell receptor beta chains below was sequenced from the same sample in a study of graft-versus-host responses after intestinal transplantation (dated by TCRdb to the early 2020s). Receptors were amplified or captured by the immunoSEQ multiplex PCR assay. Held by TCRdb, this immuneACCESS table contains in-frame sequences only and omits some clones. Under half of the omission traces to an unresolved V gene where checked; the cause of the rest is unknown. Across this sample there are tens of thousands of clones, with around 90% seen only once. The top ten constitute approximately 0.6% of the sample. Read against the paper, the sample's time point label means: cells obtained before transplantation from donor or recipient. Their target antigens are unknown. The material sequenced was unstimulated CD4+ T cells sorted from spleen or lymph node cells, taken before transplant. Receptor source: a human donor who was the organ donor for an intestinal transplant.

The chain couples TRBV20-1 to TRBJ2-7; D unresolved. CDR3 length equals 11 residues. Germline V gene sequence: CDR1 DFQATT, CDR2 SNEGSKA (reference sequence). The ends were cut back, 5 bases at V and 4 bases at J, with 9 bases in the middle. This chain's CDR3 is CSAYDIYEQYF. The CDR3 DNA reads TGCAGTGCTTACGACATATACGAGCAGTACTTC.

This chain uses TRBV28 with TRBJ2-7; D might be TRBD1 (5 bases). From germline, CDR1 is MDHEN and CDR2 SYDVKM. The CDR3 contains 15 residues. Trimming took off 6 bases at V and 3 bases at J, with 18 bases between the two ends. In DNA, the CDR3 is TGTGCCAGCAGCCCCTTAAGGAGACAGCACTACGAGCAGTACTTC. It translates to CASSPLRRQHYEQYF. The variable domain in full, with the rest retrieved from reference TRBV28 and TRBJ2-7, is DVKVTQSSRYLVKRTGEKVFLECVQDMDHENMFWYRQDPGLGLRLIYFSYDVKMKEKGDIPEGYSVSREKKERFSLILESASTNQTSMYLCASSPLRRQHYEQYFGPGTRLTVT.

V gene TRBV6-4 combines with J gene TRBJ2-1, with 12 positions matching TRBD2. The CDR3 has 17 amino acids. V dropped 2 bases and J dropped 8; count of bases not matched to a gene: 10. CDR1 and CDR2 (germline): MRHNA, SNTAGT. CDR3 amino acids: CASSDTPTSGRIDEQFF. CDR3 coding DNA: TGTGCCAGCAGTGACACGCCCACTAGCGGGAGGATTGATGAGCAGTTCTTC.

The chain joins TRBV4-1 to TRBJ2-1, with unresolved D. V shed 1 base and J shed 3 bases, with 7 bases lying between them. CDR3 length equals 14 residues. Germline V gives CDR1 MGHRA, CDR2 YSYEKL. The CDR3 DNA reads TGCGCCAGCAGCCAAGGTGGGCTCTACAATGAGCAGTTCTTC. Protein: CASSQGGLYNEQFF.

This clone has more than one count but fewer than ten. The chain has TRBV7-6 and TRBJ2-5, with 9 bases matching TRBD2. Trimming removed 5 bases from V and 1 base from J; junction bases left unmatched: 2. The CDR3 spans 14 residues. CDR1 is SGHVS, CDR2 FNYEAQ, per germline. CDR3 nucleotide sequence: TGTGCCAGCAGCCCGCGGGAGGGCCAAGAGACCCAGTACTTC. Translating it yields CASSPREGQETQYF.

This chain uses TRBV5-1 with TRBJ1-1; D not resolved. There are 14 residues in the CDR3. Germline CDR1 SGHRS, CDR2 YFSETQ. The ends were cut back, 0 bases at V and 4 bases at J, with 10 bases in the middle. The CDR3 loop reads CASSLVGAGTEAFF. In nucleotides, the CDR3 is TGCGCCAGCAGCTTGGTTGGCGCAGGCACTGAAGCTTTCTTT.